This TCR beta chain was captured by sequencing in a study of blood T cell repertoires in COVID-19. Trimming stripped 4 bases from V and 3 bases from J, with 18 bases between. The germline V gene has CDR1 KGHDR and CDR2 SFDVKD. This CDR3 has 16 amino acids. The method was immunoSEQ multiplex PCR; TCRdb's version includes in-frame clones alone and lacks a portion of them. The table includes roughly 40,000 clones, 70% to 90% detected once. This sequence joins TRBV24-1 and TRBJ2-7, with D hard to call. This sequence was found in a human donor in a cohort sampled during active COVID-19. The sequenced sample was peripheral blood. The CDR3 loop reads CATSDPLEIAHYEQYF. CDR3 nucleotide sequence: TGTGCCACCAGTGACCCCCTAGAGATTGCTCACTACGAGCAGTACTTC.